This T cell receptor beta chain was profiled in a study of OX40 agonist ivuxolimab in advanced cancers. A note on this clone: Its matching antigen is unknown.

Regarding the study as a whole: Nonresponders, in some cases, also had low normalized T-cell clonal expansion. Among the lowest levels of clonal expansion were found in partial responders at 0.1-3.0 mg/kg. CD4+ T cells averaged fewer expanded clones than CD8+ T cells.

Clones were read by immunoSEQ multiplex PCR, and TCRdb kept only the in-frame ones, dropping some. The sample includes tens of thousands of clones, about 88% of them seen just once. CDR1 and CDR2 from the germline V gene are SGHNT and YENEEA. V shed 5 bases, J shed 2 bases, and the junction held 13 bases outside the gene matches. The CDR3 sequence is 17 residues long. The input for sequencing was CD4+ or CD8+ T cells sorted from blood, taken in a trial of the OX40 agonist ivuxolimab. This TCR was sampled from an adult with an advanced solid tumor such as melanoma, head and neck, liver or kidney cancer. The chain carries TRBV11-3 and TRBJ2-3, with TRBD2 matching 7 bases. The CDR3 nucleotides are TGTGCCAGCAGCCGCCTATCTAGCGGCATAGACACAGATACGCAGTATTTT. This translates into CASSRLSSGIDTDTQYF. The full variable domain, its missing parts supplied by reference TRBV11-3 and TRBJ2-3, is EAGVVQSPRYKIIEKKQPVAFWCNPISGHNTLYWYLQNLGQGPELLIRYENEEAVDDSQLPKDRFSAERLKGVDSTLKIQPAELGDSAVYLCASSRLSSGIDTDTQYFGPGTRLTVL.